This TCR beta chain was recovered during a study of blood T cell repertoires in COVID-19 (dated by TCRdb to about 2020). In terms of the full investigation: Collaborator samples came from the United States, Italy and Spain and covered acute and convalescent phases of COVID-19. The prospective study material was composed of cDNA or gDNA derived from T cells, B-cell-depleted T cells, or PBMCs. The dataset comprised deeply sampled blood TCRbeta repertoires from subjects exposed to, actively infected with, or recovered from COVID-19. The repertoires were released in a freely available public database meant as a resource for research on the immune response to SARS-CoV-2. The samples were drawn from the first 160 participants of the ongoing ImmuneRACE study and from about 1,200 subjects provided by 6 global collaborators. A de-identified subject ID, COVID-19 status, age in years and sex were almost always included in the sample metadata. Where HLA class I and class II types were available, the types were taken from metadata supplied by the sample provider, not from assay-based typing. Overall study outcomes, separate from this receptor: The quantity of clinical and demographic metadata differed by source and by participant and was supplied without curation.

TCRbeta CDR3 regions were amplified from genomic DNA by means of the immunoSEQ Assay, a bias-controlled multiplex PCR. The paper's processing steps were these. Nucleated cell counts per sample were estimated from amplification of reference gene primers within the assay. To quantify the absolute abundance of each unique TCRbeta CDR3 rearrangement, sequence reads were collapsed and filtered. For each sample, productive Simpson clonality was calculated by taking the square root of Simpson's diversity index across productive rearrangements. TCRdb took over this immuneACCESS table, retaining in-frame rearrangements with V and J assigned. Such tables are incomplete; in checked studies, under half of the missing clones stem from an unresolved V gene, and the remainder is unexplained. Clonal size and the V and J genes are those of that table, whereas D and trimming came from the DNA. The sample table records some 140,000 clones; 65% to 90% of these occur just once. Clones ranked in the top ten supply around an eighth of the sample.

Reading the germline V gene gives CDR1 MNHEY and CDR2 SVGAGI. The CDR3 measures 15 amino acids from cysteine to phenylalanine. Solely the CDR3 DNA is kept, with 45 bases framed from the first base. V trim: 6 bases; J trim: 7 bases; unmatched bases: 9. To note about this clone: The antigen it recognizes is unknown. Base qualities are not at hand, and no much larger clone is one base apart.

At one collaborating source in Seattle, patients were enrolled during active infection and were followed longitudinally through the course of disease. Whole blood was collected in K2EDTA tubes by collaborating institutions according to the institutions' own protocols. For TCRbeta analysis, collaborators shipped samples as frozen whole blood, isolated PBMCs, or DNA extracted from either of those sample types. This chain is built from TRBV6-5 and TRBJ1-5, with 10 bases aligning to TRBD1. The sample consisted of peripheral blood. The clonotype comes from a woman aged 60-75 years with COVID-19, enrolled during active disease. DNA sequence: TGTGCCAGCAGCGCCGGGACAGGGGCCGGACAGCCCCAGCATTTT. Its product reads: CASSAGTGAGQPQHF.